The 2 T cell receptor beta chains below all came from one sample that was sequenced in a study of kidney transplant recipient with SARS-CoV-2 infection. MiXCR was run by TCRdb on the reads, yielding one entry per CDR3 protein. The sample holds roughly 230,000 distinct CDR3 sequences, around 28% seen once. The input for sequencing was a blood sample, taken at baseline and around day 120 from a kidney transplant recipient. These receptors all stem from a male patient aged 25 to 39 who had COVID-19 and was a kidney transplant recipient. A subset of T cells may come from the graft donor.

This clonotype has a count of ten or more. The chain couples TRBV7-2 to TRBJ1-2; TRBD1 is a possible D gene (5 bases). Germline CDR1 SGHTA, CDR2 FQGNSA. This CDR3 spans 11 amino acids. Trimming removed 5 bases from V and 13 bases from J, with 14 bases in between. This CDR3 is CASSRDSACTF. The CDR3 DNA sequence: TGTGCCAGCAGCCGTGACAGTGCCTGCACCTTC.

About this clonotype: A much larger clone differs from this one at a single base, so this may be a read error. The J gene is TRBJ1-2, the V gene TRBV14; D is ambiguous. Germline V gives CDR1 SGHDN, CDR2 FVKESK. The CDR3 has 14 amino acids. CDR3 sequence: CASSQVGVNYDYTF. In DNA, the CDR3 is TGTGCCAGCAGCCAAGTCGGAGTTAACTATGACTACACCTTC. Full variable domain (missing parts from reference TRBV14 and TRBJ1-2): EAGVTQFPSHSVIEKGQTVTLRCDPISGHDNLYWYRRVMGKEIKFLLHFVKESKQDESGMPNNRFLAERTGGTYSTLKVQPAELEDSGVYFCASSQVGVNYDYTFGSGTRLTVV.